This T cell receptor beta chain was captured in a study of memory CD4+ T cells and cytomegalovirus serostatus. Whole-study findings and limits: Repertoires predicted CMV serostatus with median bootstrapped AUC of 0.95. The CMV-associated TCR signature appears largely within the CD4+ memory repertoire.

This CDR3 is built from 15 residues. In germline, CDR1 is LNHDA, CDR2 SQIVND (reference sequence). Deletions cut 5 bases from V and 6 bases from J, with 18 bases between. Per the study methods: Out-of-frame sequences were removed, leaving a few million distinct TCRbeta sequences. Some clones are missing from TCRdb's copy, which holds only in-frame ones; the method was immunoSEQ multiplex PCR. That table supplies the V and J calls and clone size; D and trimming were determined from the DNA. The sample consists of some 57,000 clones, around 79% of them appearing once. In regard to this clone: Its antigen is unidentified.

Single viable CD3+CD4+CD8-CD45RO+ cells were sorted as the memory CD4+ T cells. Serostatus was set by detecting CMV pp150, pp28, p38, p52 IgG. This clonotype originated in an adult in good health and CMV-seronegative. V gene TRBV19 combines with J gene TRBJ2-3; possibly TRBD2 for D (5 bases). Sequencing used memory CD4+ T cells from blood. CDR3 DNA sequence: TGTGCCAGTAGTCTAACGACTACCTCATACGATACGCAGTATTTT. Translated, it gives CASSLTTTSYDTQYF.